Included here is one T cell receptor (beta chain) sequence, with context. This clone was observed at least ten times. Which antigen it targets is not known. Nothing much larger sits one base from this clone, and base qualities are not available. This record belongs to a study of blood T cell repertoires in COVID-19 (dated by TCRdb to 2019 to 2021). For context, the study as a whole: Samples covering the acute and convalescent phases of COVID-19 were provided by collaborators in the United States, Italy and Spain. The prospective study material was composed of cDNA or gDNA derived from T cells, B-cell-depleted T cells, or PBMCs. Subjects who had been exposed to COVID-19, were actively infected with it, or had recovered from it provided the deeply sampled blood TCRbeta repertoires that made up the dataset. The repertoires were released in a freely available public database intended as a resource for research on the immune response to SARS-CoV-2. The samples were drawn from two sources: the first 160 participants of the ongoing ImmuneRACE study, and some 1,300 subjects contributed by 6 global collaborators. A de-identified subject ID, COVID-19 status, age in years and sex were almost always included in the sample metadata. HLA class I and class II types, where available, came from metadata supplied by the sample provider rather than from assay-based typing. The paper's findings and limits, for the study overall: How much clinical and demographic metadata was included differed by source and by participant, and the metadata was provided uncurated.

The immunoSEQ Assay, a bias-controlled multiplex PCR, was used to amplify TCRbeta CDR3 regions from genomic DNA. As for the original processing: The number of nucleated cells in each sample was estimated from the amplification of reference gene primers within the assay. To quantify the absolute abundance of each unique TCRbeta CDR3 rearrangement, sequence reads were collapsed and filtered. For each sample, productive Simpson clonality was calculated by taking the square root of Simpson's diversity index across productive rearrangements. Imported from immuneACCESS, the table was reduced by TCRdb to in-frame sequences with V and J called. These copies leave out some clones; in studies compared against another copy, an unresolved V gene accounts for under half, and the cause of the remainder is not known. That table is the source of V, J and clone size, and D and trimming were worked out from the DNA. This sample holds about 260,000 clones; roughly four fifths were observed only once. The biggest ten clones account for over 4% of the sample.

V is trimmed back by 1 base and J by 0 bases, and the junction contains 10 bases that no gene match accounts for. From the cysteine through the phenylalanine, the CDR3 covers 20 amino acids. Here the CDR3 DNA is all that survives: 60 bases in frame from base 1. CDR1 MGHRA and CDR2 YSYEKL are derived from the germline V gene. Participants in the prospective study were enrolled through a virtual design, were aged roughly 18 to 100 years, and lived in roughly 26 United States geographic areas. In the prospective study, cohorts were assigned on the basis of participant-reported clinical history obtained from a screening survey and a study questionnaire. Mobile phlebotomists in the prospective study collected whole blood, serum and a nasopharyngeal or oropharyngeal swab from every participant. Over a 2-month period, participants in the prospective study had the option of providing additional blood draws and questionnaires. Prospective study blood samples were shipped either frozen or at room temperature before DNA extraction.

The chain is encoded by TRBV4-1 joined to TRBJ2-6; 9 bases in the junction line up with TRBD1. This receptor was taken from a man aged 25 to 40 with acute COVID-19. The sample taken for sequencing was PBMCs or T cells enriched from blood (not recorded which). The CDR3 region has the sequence CASSQVGGQGEVSGANVLTF. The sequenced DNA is TGCGCCAGCAGCCAAGTCGGGGGACAGGGAGAAGTCTCTGGGGCCAACGTCCTGACTTTC.